These T cell receptor beta chains were read from a single sample in a study of blood T cells in healthy people across ages. TCRdb reanalysed the 5' RACE reads using MiXCR and keeps one entry per CDR3 protein. This sample has over a million distinct CDR3 sequences, with 40% to 50% found just once. Specimen: blood. The receptors were sampled from a woman aged 55-69 years in good health. Both conserved end residues are part of each CDR3. The D gene is left open where the match is weak. Only part of the rows carry a size: once, few, many, or a class if the clone is expanded.

abundance,j_gene,d_gene,v_gene,CDR3aa,CDR3nt
few,TRBJ1-5,.,TRBV12-3/TRBV12-4,CASSLGDGQPQHF,TGTGCCAGCAGCCTCGGGGACGGTCAGCCCCAGCATTTT
few,TRBJ2-7,.,TRBV9,CASSERTDYYEQYF,TGTGCCAGCAGCGAACGGACTGATTACTACGAGCAGTACTTC
.,TRBJ2-1,TRBD2,TRBV6-5,CASSYGGGPIPNEQFF,TGTGCCAGCAGTTACGGGGGAGGGCCGATCCCTAATGAGCAGTTCTTC
once,TRBJ2-1,TRBD2,TRBV9,CATMTSGSRFDEQFF,TGTGCCACCATGACTAGCGGGAGTCGTTTCGATGAGCAGTTCTTC
.,TRBJ1-5,.,TRBV30,CAWSVARGFNQPQHF,TGTGCCTGGAGTGTGGCGAGGGGGTTTAATCAGCCCCAGCATTTT
.,TRBJ1-2,.,TRBV18,CASSPQPGIEYGYTF,TGTGCCAGCTCACCACAACCAGGGATAGAGTATGGCTACACCTTC
few,TRBJ2-5,.,TRBV5-1,CASMKGETQYF,TGCGCCAGCATGAAAGGGGAGACCCAGTACTTC
.,TRBJ2-7,.,TRBV20-1,CSAVVGGQDYEQYF,TGCAGTGCCGTCGTGGGGGGGCAAGACTACGAGCAGTACTTC
few,TRBJ2-7,.,TRBV4-1,CASSHSSGAYEQYF,TGCGCCAGCAGCCATTCGTCCGGAGCCTACGAGCAGTACTTC
.,TRBJ2-5,TRBD1,TRBV25-1,CASSPGQVDQYF,TGTGCCAGCAGCCCCGGACAGGTCGACCAGTACTTC
few,TRBJ1-6,TRBD1,TRBV2,CASSESGGNSPLHF,TGTGCCAGCAGTGAATCAGGGGGGAATTCACCCCTCCACTTT
few,TRBJ1-1,TRBD1,TRBV20-1,CSASRGQVAEAFF,TGCAGTGCTAGCCGGGGACAGGTCGCTGAAGCTTTCTTT
.,TRBJ1-1,.,TRBV12-3/TRBV12-4,CASSLFREAFF,TGTGCCAGCAGTTTATTCCGTGAAGCTTTCTTT
few,TRBJ2-5,.,TRBV29-1,CSVEARSNGETQYF,TGCAGCGTTGAAGCCAGAAGCAATGGGGAGACCCAGTACTTC
.,TRBJ2-5,.,TRBV10-3,CAISPNRVGETQYF,TGTGCCATCAGCCCAAACAGGGTGGGAGAGACCCAGTACTTC
.,TRBJ2-5,.,TRBV12-3/TRBV12-4,CASSLGRADIETQYF,TGTGCCAGCAGTTTAGGGCGAGCGGATATAGAGACCCAGTACTTC
.,TRBJ2-2,TRBD2,TRBV7-2,CASSILTSANTGELFF,TGTGCCAGCAGCATCCTAACTAGCGCGAACACCGGGGAGCTGTTTTTT
once,TRBJ2-5,TRBD2,TRBV7-9,CASRSETSGRTLGETQYF,TGTGCCAGCAGATCGGAGACTAGCGGGAGAACGTTAGGAGAGACCCAGTACTTC
.,TRBJ2-5,.,TRBV20-1,CSASDSRETQYF,TGCAGTGCTAGTGACTCCAGGGAGACCCAGTACTTC
few,TRBJ2-2,.,TRBV7-2,CASPGAGPSNTGELFF,TGTGCGTCCCCCGGGGCGGGTCCCTCGAACACCGGGGAGCTGTTTTTT
.,TRBJ1-1,.,TRBV29-1,CSVELRLNTEAFF,TGCAGCGTTGAATTGCGCCTGAACACTGAAGCTTTCTTT
few,TRBJ2-7,.,TRBV4-2,CASSPSTTYEQYF,TGTGCCAGCAGTCCCAGTACAACCTACGAGCAGTACTTC
many,TRBJ2-1,.,TRBV29-1,CSVENNEQFF,TGCAGCGTCGAAAACAATGAGCAGTTCTTC
few,TRBJ2-7,TRBD2,TRBV4-1,CASSPGTSGTVYEQYF,TGCGCCAGCAGCCCCGGGACTAGCGGGACGGTCTACGAGCAGTACTTC
.,TRBJ2-5,.,TRBV28,CASSLVRSAQETQYF,TGTGCCAGCAGTTTAGTGCGTTCGGCCCAAGAGACCCAGTACTTC
few,TRBJ1-5,.,TRBV9,CASNDGGNQPQHF,TGTGCCAGCAATGACGGTGGCAATCAGCCCCAGCATTTT
.,TRBJ1-1,.,TRBV28,CASTRSSNTEAFF,TGTGCCAGTACCAGGAGCTCGAACACTGAAGCTTTCTTT
.,TRBJ1-2,.,TRBV20-1,CSATGAYVGYTF,TGCAGTGCTACAGGGGCTTACGTTGGCTACACCTTC
few,TRBJ2-5,.,TRBV11-2,CASSPLYGTIVLVETQYF,TGTGCCAGCAGCCCTCTCTATGGAACTATAGTACTAGTAGAGACCCAGTACTTC
few,TRBJ2-1,TRBD2,TRBV6-1,CASRRSGGCEQFF,TGTGCCAGCAGACGTAGCGGGGGGTGTGAGCAGTTCTTC
.,TRBJ2-2,TRBD2,TRBV9,CASSGGLAVTNTGELFF,TGTGCCAGCAGCGGGGGACTAGCGGTCACCAACACCGGGGAGCTGTTTTTT
.,TRBJ2-2,TRBD1,TRBV5-1,CASRQGAGGELFF,TGCGCCAGCCGACAGGGGGCCGGCGGGGAGCTGTTTTTT
few,TRBJ2-7,.,TRBV20-1,CSASFPDKLPYEQYF,TGCAGTGCTAGTTTCCCGGACAAGCTTCCCTACGAGCAGTACTTC
.,TRBJ1-2,TRBD1,TRBV20-1,CSAREDRSSGYTF,TGCAGTGCTAGAGAGGACAGGTCCTCTGGCTACACCTTC
few,TRBJ2-5,TRBD2,TRBV5-5,CASSPGSREGTYF,TGTGCCAGCAGCCCAGGGTCGAGGGAGGGTACGTACTTC
.,TRBJ2-1,.,TRBV25-1,CASSELWGDEQFF,TGTGCCAGCAGTGAATTGTGGGGGGATGAGCAGTTCTTC
.,TRBJ2-3,.,TRBV10-3,CAMAGSFSTDTQYF,TGTGCCATGGCGGGGAGTTTTAGCACAGATACGCAGTATTTT
once,TRBJ2-2,.,TRBV14,CASSQDLVTGELFF,TGTGCCAGCAGCCAAGATTTAGTTACCGGGGAGCTGTTTTTT
.,TRBJ1-6,.,TRBV7-9,CASTRGGANSPLHF,TGTGCCAGCACCCGCGGGGGGGCCAATTCACCCCTCCACTTT
.,TRBJ2-3,.,TRBV20-1,CSARVTRVFTDTQYF,TGCAGTGCTAGAGTTACTAGAGTTTTCACAGATACGCAGTATTTT
.,TRBJ2-1,TRBD2,TRBV10-3,CAITEVGEGSYNEQFF,TGTGCCATCACTGAGGTGGGGGAGGGCTCCTACAATGAGCAGTTCTTC
.,TRBJ2-3,.,TRBV20-1,CSAPHTQYF,TGCAGTGCTCCCCATACGCAGTATTTT
.,TRBJ2-1,TRBD2,TRBV9,CASSGTTSGLSGQFF,TGTGCCAGCAGCGGGACGACTAGCGGCCTGAGTGGGCAGTTCTTC
.,TRBJ2-7,.,TRBV5-6,CASSVDLRDDEQYF,TGTGCCAGCAGCGTAGACCTGAGGGATGACGAGCAGTACTTC
.,TRBJ2-3,.,TRBV5-1,CASSQWGLTDTQYF,TGCGCCAGCAGCCAATGGGGTTTGACAGATACGCAGTATTTT